The 30 T cell receptor beta chains presented below share a single source sample, sequenced in a study of shared T cell receptors in the human thymus. The table came from immunoSEQ multiplex PCR; TCRdb's copy has only in-frame clones and leaves some out. Seen here are 500,000 to 750,000 clones, approximately 90% observed once, and the top ten hold approximately 0.01%. These same records also appear under a second study, on human thymus T cells.

Material: thymocytes. These receptors were collected from a boy younger than two with a congenital heart defect.

This chain links TRBV12-5 with TRBJ2-2, with 9 positions matching TRBD1. Germline V gives CDR1 LGHNT, CDR2 FRNRAP. The CDR3 spans 17 residues. The ends lost 3 bases at V and 6 bases at J; junction bases unmatched: 11. CDR3 sequence reads: CASGFLLRDRAPGELFF. Written as DNA, the CDR3 is TGTGCTAGTGGTTTTCTACTCCGGGACAGGGCCCCCGGGGAGCTGTTTTTT.

J is TRBJ2-7 and V is TRBV6-4, with 7 bases lining up with TRBD2. Trimming cost V 0 bases and J 4 bases; bases outside gene matches: 6. The CDR3 runs 15 residues. CDR1 is MRHNA, CDR2 SNTAGT, per germline. The CDR3, as DNA: TGTGCCAGCAGTGACTCACGGGAGGCCTCTTACGAGCAGTACTTC. Translating gives CASSDSREASYEQYF.

This clone was picked up one time. The CDR3 nucleotides read TGTGCCAGCAGCTTTGGAGCCGGGACTAGCGTGACCTACGAGCAGTACTTC. Translation gives CASSFGAGTSVTYEQYF. V and J are TRBV5-4 and TRBJ2-7, with 10 bases aligning to TRBD2. CDR3 length: 17 residues. The junction had 10 bases not matched to a gene; V was cut back by 2 bases and J by 2 bases. Germline loops: CDR1 SGHNT, CDR2 YYREEE (reference sequence).

The V and J genes are TRBV6-1 and TRBJ2-5; TRBD1 agrees at 7 bases. The germline CDR1 and CDR2 sequences are MNHNS and SASEGT. V lost 6 bases, J lost 2 bases, and 6 bases stayed unmatched. This CDR3 contains 14 residues. The CDR3 is CASRDRRQQETQYF. The CDR3 bases are TGTGCCAGCAGGGACAGGCGACAACAAGAGACCCAGTACTTC.

V usage is TRBV29-1 and J usage is TRBJ2-1; 11 bases line up with TRBD2. There are 18 residues in the CDR3. The V gene's germline CDR1 is SQVTM and CDR2 ANQGSEA. V trimming: 4 bases; J trimming: 9 bases; junction bases outside the gene matches: 20. CDR3 amino acids: CSVGSGPFGLAGGGEQFF. CDR3 nucleotides: TGCAGCGTTGGGTCCGGCCCATTCGGGCTAGCGGGAGGAGGTGAGCAGTTCTTC.

The table lists this clone with a count of one. The genes are TRBV11-2 and TRBJ1-5; D is unclear. Germline loops: CDR1 SGHAT, CDR2 FQNNGV. This CDR3 is built from 17 residues. V lost 1 base and J lost 0, with 13 bases in between. The chain's CDR3 is CASSLATEKYSNQPQHF. CDR3 DNA sequence: TGTGCCAGCAGCTTAGCTACAGAGAAATATAGCAATCAGCCCCAGCATTTT.

This chain links TRBV6-6 with TRBJ2-7; 7 nucleotides line up with TRBD1. With 2 bases clipped from V and 4 bases from J, the junction kept 8 bases outside the gene matches. The CDR3 contains 15 residues. Germline CDR1 and CDR2: MNHNY and SVGAGI (reference sequence). DNA of the CDR3: TGTGCCAGCAGTTACGACTTGGACAGGACATACGAGCAGTACTTC. Amino acid sequence: CASSYDLDRTYEQYF.

There are a few counts of this clone. The chain carries TRBV4-1 and TRBJ1-3; 9 bases line up with TRBD1. Germline V gene data show CDR1 as MGHRA and CDR2 as YSYEKL. The CDR3 is made up of 16 amino acids. The junction had 5 bases not matched to a gene; V was cut back by 1 base and J by 4 bases. The CDR3 region is CASSQVSGTGGNTIYF. CDR3 bases: TGCGCCAGCAGCCAAGTATCGGGGACAGGGGGAAACACCATATATTTT.

This chain joins TRBV7-9 and TRBJ1-1, with D possibly matching TRBD1 (5 bases). Trimming removed 9 bases from V and 0 bases from J, with 14 bases in between. The germline CDR1 and CDR2 sequences are SEHNR and FQNEAQ (reference sequence). This CDR3 contains 14 residues. CDR3 nucleotides: TGTGCCAGACCAGGGCTAGCGATGAACACTGAAGCTTTCTTT. Translating it yields CARPGLAMNTEAFF. The variable domain in full, with the rest retrieved from reference TRBV7-9 and TRBJ1-1, is DTGVSQNPRHKITKRGQNVTFRCDPISEHNRLYWYRQTLGQGPEFLTYFQNEAQLEKSRLLSDRFSAERPKGSFSTLEIQRTEQGDSAMYLCARPGLAMNTEAFFGQGTRLTVV.

The genes are TRBV13 and TRBJ2-3; D is perhaps TRBD2 (5 bases). Trimming pared 3 bases from V and 5 bases from J, leaving 15 bases between. CDR1 and CDR2 (germline): PRHDT, FYEKMQ (reference sequence). The CDR3 extends over 15 amino acids. CDR3 nucleotide sequence: TGTGCCAGCAGCTTTGGAGGTAGCTCAATAGATACGCAGTATTTT. Encoded protein: CASSFGGSSIDTQYF.

The genes are TRBV10-1 and TRBJ2-7; D possibly corresponds to TRBD2 (5 bases). CDR1 and CDR2 from the germline V gene are WNHNN and SYGVQD (reference sequence). This CDR3 comprises 12 residues. V lost 6 bases and J lost 3, with 9 bases in between. CDR3 sequence: CASSGIRYEQYF. The DNA for the CDR3 is TGCGCCAGCAGCGGGATCCGCTACGAGCAGTACTTC.

This clone showed up just once. The chain employs TRBV7-9 and TRBJ2-3; TRBD1 matches at 7 bases. Trimming removed 0 bases from V and 3 bases from J; junction bases left unmatched: 6. Germline CDR1 SEHNR, CDR2 FQNEAQ (reference sequence). There are 16 residues in the CDR3. In DNA form, the CDR3 reads TGTGCCAGCAGCTTAGCGCCAGGGACAGCTACAGATACGCAGTATTTT. Translating it yields CASSLAPGTATDTQYF.

The chain is built from TRBV28 and TRBJ1-1; perhaps TRBD1 as D (6 bases). The CDR3 extends over 14 amino acids. V was trimmed by 4 bases and J by 0 bases, leaving 9 bases between them. CDR1 and CDR2 (germline): MDHEN, SYDVKM. CDR3 protein: CASSSDSLNTEAFF. For the CDR3, the DNA is TGTGCCAGCAGTTCGGACAGCTTGAACACTGAAGCTTTCTTT.

The chain joins TRBV7-9 to TRBJ1-4, with 7 positions matching TRBD1. CDR3 size: 13 residues. V gave up 7 bases and J gave up 8 bases; unmatched junction bases: 7. Germline-derived CDR1 and CDR2 are SEHNR and FQNEAQ (reference sequence). CDR3 sequence reads: CASTATGREKLFF. Here the CDR3 DNA reads TGTGCCAGCACTGCGACAGGGAGGGAAAAACTGTTTTTT.

This chain's CDR3 is CASSQDWTGGRDTQYF. CDR3 nucleotides: TGTGCCAGCAGCCAAGATTGGACGGGAGGGCGGGATACGCAGTATTTT. This chain uses TRBV4-2 with TRBJ2-3; TRBD2 agrees at 8 bases. Trimming removed 0 bases from V and 6 bases from J; junction bases left unmatched: 8. This CDR3 has 16 amino acids. CDR1 is LGHNA, CDR2 YNFKEQ, per germline.

The chain recombines TRBV4-2 with TRBJ2-6; D unclear. Germline CDR1 LGHNA, CDR2 YNFKEQ. The CDR3 totals 19 residues. The germline V and J ends were trimmed by 0 bases and 0 bases, with 15 bases remaining between them. The CDR3 region is CASSQDFELISSGANVLTF. DNA for the CDR3: TGTGCCAGCAGCCAAGATTTCGAACTGATAAGCTCTGGGGCCAACGTCCTGACTTTC.

J is TRBJ1-2 and V is TRBV27; D is unclear. The germline V and J ends were trimmed by 6 bases and 2 bases, with 7 bases remaining between them. CDR1 and CDR2 from the germline V gene are MNHEY and SMNVEV (reference sequence). The CDR3 sequence is 12 residues long. The CDR3 is CASRDSNYGYTF. Written as DNA, the CDR3 is TGTGCCAGCAGGGACTCGAACTATGGCTACACCTTC.

The V gene is TRBV28, the J gene TRBJ2-5; D gene unclear. Trimming cost V 4 bases and J 5 bases, with 8 bases left between them. Germline V gene data show CDR1 as MDHEN and CDR2 as SYDVKM. CDR3 length: 12 amino acids. The CDR3 DNA sequence: TGTGCCAGCAGTTCCCCCGAGGAGACCCAGTACTTC. It encodes CASSSPEETQYF.

This chain joins TRBV18 and TRBJ2-7, with 11 bases fitting TRBD1. V lost 4 bases, J lost 1 base, and 9 bases stayed unmatched. CDR1 is KGHSH, CDR2 LQKENI, per germline. This CDR3 is 17 amino acids long. In DNA, the CDR3 is TGTGCCAGCTCACGACAACCGGGACAGGGGGTTTCCTACGAGCAGTACTTC. Its protein product is CASSRQPGQGVSYEQYF.

The chain carries TRBV7-8 and TRBJ2-7, with D maybe TRBD1 (5 bases). This CDR3 region has 14 residues. V was clipped by 4 bases and J by 4 bases, with 14 bases between them. Germline-derived CDR1 and CDR2 are SGHVS and FQNEAQ. This CDR3 reads CASSSPDRSYEQYF. In DNA, the CDR3 is TGTGCCAGCAGCTCCCCAGACAGATCGTACGAGCAGTACTTC.

In its sample, this clone was seen a few times. The chain is built from TRBV5-6 and TRBJ2-5; 15 bases map to TRBD2. This CDR3 region has 16 residues. Germline CDR1 SGHDT, CDR2 YYEEEE. V dropped 4 bases and J dropped 4; count of bases not matched to a gene: 5. CDR3 sequence: CASSRGTSGRIETQYF. CDR3 coding DNA: TGTGCCAGCAGCCGGGGGACTAGCGGGAGGATAGAGACCCAGTACTTC.

The rearrangement uses TRBV5-1 and TRBJ2-7, with 8 nucleotides matching TRBD2. After removal of 4 bases from V and 6 bases from J, the junction contained 18 bases not matched to a gene. This CDR3 is 17 amino acids long. In germline, CDR1 is SGHRS, CDR2 YFSETQ. This CDR3 is CASSTTSGGAGVSEQYF. The CDR3 DNA sequence: TGCGCCAGCAGCACTACCTCGGGGGGAGCGGGAGTTTCCGAGCAGTACTTC. The full variable domain, in which reference TRBV5-1 and TRBJ2-7 provide the parts outside the CDR3, is KAGVTQTPRYLIKTRGQQVTLSCSPISGHRSVSWYQQTPGQGLQFLFEYFSETQRNKGNFPGRFSGRQFSNSRSEMNVSTLELGDSALYLCASSTTSGGAGVSEQYFGPGTRLTVT.

V usage is TRBV7-4 and J usage is TRBJ2-3; D is uncertain. The CDR3 runs to 11 residues. The germline gives CDR1 SGHVT, CDR2 SQSDAQ. V dropped 2 bases and J dropped 6 bases, with 3 bases sitting between them. CDR3 DNA sequence: TGTGCCAGCAGCTTATCTGATACGCAGTATTTT. It yields the protein CASSLSDTQYF.

In its sample, this clone was seen a few times. The chain combines TRBV7-2 with TRBJ2-5, with 15 bases matching TRBD2. The CDR3 is made up of 16 amino acids. The germline V gene encodes CDR1 SGHTA and CDR2 FQGNSA. The V and J ends lost 5 bases and 5 bases, in that order; junction bases with no gene match: 6. CDR3 coding DNA: TGTGCCAGCAGCCGCGGGACTAGCGGGAGGAGGGAGACCCAGTACTTC. This translates into CASSRGTSGRRETQYF.

The chain carries TRBV25-1 and TRBJ2-3; maybe TRBD2 (6 bases). V was cut by 4 bases and J by 1 base, with 18 bases left in between. This CDR3 has 17 residues. Germline V gene lookup returns CDR1 MGHDK and CDR2 SYGVNS. CDR3 protein: CASSGSERPGGTDTQYF. CDR3 DNA: TGTGCCAGCAGTGGCTCCGAGAGGCCGGGAGGCACAGATACGCAGTATTTT.

The chain couples TRBV9 to TRBJ2-3; D may be TRBD1 (6 bases). Germline CDR1 is SGDLS and CDR2 is YYNGEE. The V gene lost 4 bases and the J gene lost 1 base, with 13 bases spanning the gap. The CDR3 has 15 residues. Written as DNA, the CDR3 is TGTGCCAGCAGCCACAGGGCTCCTGGCACAGATACGCAGTATTTT. This codes for CASSHRAPGTDTQYF.

The rearrangement joins TRBV11-3 to TRBJ1-1, with TRBD1 as a possible D gene (6 bases). Germline values: CDR1 SGHNT, CDR2 YENEEA. This CDR3 region has 15 residues. The V end lost 6 bases, the J end lost 1 base, and 15 bases lay between the germline ends. CDR3: CASSLKQGKNTEAFF. As DNA, the CDR3 is TGTGCCAGCAGTCTTAAACAGGGTAAGAACACTGAAGCTTTCTTT.

The chain joins TRBV19 to TRBJ2-5, with 8 bases matching TRBD2. Trimming at V came to 7 bases and at J to 5 bases, leaving 12 bases not matched to a gene. Germline CDR1 LNHDA, CDR2 SQIVND (reference sequence). The CDR3 is made up of 15 amino acids. The CDR3 DNA is TGTGCCAGTACCACAAAAGCGGGAGAGGGGGAGACCCAGTACTTC. Translation: CASTTKAGEGETQYF.

This chain joins TRBV28 and TRBJ2-7, with D maybe TRBD2 (5 bases). The CDR3 sequence is 19 residues long. The germline CDR1 and CDR2 sequences are MDHEN and SYDVKM. V gave up 2 bases and J gave up 1 base, with 24 bases separating them. The DNA of the CDR3 is TGTGCCAGCAGTTTAAAGCCGCCAGAGGGCCGGAGAGGATCCTACGAGCAGTACTTC. This encodes CASSLKPPEGRRGSYEQYF.

In its sample, this clone was seen once. The chain couples TRBV11-2 to TRBJ2-7; perhaps TRBD1 as D (6 bases). The germline CDR1 and CDR2 sequences are SGHAT and FQNNGV. CDR3 length equals 14 residues. The germline V and J ends were trimmed by 5 bases and 6 bases, with 17 bases remaining between them. CDR3 region: CASSPPLGASEQYF. Written as DNA, the CDR3 is TGTGCCAGCAGCCCACCGTTGGGGGCCAGCGAGCAGTACTTC.